These 15 T cell receptor beta chains originate from one sample sequenced in a study of T cell changes during pregnancy in multiple sclerosis. The protocol was immunoSEQ multiplex PCR, while the TCRdb copy is restricted to in-frame clones and leaves out a portion. The data hold some 49,000 clones, with roughly 94% observed a single time. The input for sequencing was CD8+ T cells from peripheral blood mononuclear cells, taken in the first trimester of pregnancy. The source of these receptors is a female donor with multiple sclerosis, enrolled in a pregnancy study.

The rearrangement uses TRBV4-1 and TRBJ1-2; no clear D. Germline CDR1 MGHRA, CDR2 YSYEKL. CDR3 length: 14 amino acids. V was trimmed by 0 bases and J by 7 bases, leaving 12 bases between them. CDR3 region: CASSQEPATLGYTF. CDR3 in DNA: TGCGCCAGCAGCCAAGAGCCAGCGACGCTTGGCTACACCTTC.

This chain uses TRBV18 with TRBJ2-1; 10 nucleotides match TRBD1. Germline lookup yields CDR1 KGHSH and CDR2 LQKENI. The J segment lost 9 bases and the V segment lost 2 bases, leaving 7 bases of the junction unmatched. The CDR3 has 15 amino acids. CDR3 sequence (DNA): TGTGCCAGCTCACCAGACAGGGGGCAGCTGGGTGAGCAGTTCTTC. As protein: CASSPDRGQLGEQFF.

The genes are TRBV4-1 and TRBJ2-1; 15 bases fit TRBD2. Germline CDR1 and CDR2: MGHRA and YSYEKL. This CDR3 is built from 15 residues. The J segment lost 10 bases and the V segment lost 1 base, leaving 2 bases of the junction unmatched. CDR3 nucleotide sequence: TGCGCCAGCAGCCAAGTCGGGACTAGCGGGAGGGAGCAGTTCTTC. It translates to CASSQVGTSGREQFF.

This chain joins TRBV15 and TRBJ2-6, with 8 bases that match TRBD2. The CDR3 spans 18 residues. The V gene end was trimmed by 1 base and the J gene end by 0 bases; junction bases not matched to a gene: 5. Germline V gene sequence: CDR1 LNHNV, CDR2 YYDKDF (reference sequence). In DNA, the CDR3 is TGTGCCACCAGCAGAGGCGGGGGGTCGAGCTCTGGGGCCAACGTCCTGACTTTC. Amino acids: CATSRGGGSSSGANVLTF.

The chain has TRBV7-9 and TRBJ1-2; the D is unclear. The CDR3 spans 13 residues. V lost 5 bases to trimming and J lost 4 bases, with 11 bases between them. Germline CDR1 and CDR2: SEHNR and FQNEAQ (reference sequence). Here the CDR3 reads CASSQRQVYGYTF. For the CDR3, the DNA is TGTGCCAGCAGCCAACGACAAGTCTATGGCTACACCTTC.

V is TRBV6-5 and J is TRBJ1-1; tentatively, D is TRBD1 (5 bases). V lost 6 bases, J lost 1 base, and 9 bases lay in between. CDR1 is MNHEY and CDR2 is SVGAGI in the germline V gene. The CDR3 runs to 13 residues. CDR3 sequence: CASSPGPNTEAFF. CDR3 sequence (DNA): TGTGCCAGCAGCCCAGGGCCGAACACTGAAGCTTTCTTT.

V and J are TRBV27 and TRBJ1-5, with a possible D match to TRBD1 (6 bases). The germline CDR1 and CDR2 sequences are MNHEY and SMNVEV (reference sequence). Trimming cost V 3 bases and J 1 base, with 10 bases left between them. The CDR3 spans 15 residues. The CDR3 loop is CASSFQGNSNQPQHF. CDR3 sequence (DNA): TGTGCCAGCAGTTTTCAGGGGAACAGCAATCAGCCCCAGCATTTT.

DNA of the CDR3: TGTGCCAGCAGTTACTCCAGGTTGGGCGGGGAGCAGTACTTC. This encodes CASSYSRLGGEQYF. The chain uses TRBV6-6 and TRBJ2-7, with a possible D match to TRBD2 (5 bases). CDR1 is MNHNY and CDR2 is SVGAGI in the germline V gene (reference sequence). Between the trimmed V and J ends, which lost 0 bases and 7 bases, there was a span of 13 bases. This CDR3 region has 14 residues.

The chain has TRBV11-3 and TRBJ2-3; D is ambiguous. The germline gives CDR1 SGHNT, CDR2 YENEEA. The CDR3 consists of 13 residues. Trimming left V 5 bases short and J 8 bases short, with 14 bases between. The CDR3 loop is CASSQRNFGTQYF. CDR3 DNA sequence: TGTGCCAGCAGCCAACGAAACTTCGGTACGCAGTATTTT.

The chain combines TRBV27 with TRBJ2-5, with D maybe TRBD1 (5 bases). The germline gives CDR1 MNHEY, CDR2 SMNVEV (reference sequence). This CDR3 contains 15 residues. V lost 1 base, J lost 5 bases, and 14 bases lay in between. The CDR3 is CASSLLTANRETQYF. The CDR3 region has the DNA TGTGCCAGCAGTTTATTGACAGCGAATCGGGAGACCCAGTACTTC.

V is TRBV6-1 and J is TRBJ1-4; 9 nucleotides agree with TRBD1. V shed 5 bases and J 6 bases; nucleotides not matched to a gene: 4. This CDR3 comprises 14 residues. CDR1 is MNHNS and CDR2 is SASEGT in the germline V gene. The CDR3 sequence: CASSSGTGYEKLFF. CDR3 DNA sequence: TGTGCCAGCAGTTCCGGGACAGGGTATGAAAAACTGTTTTTT.

The rearrangement joins TRBV7-9 to TRBJ2-3; 8 nucleotides align to TRBD2. Germline assignment: CDR1 SEHNR and CDR2 FQNEAQ (reference sequence). The CDR3 length is 17 residues. J was trimmed by 5 bases and V by 1 base; bases with no gene match: 11. The CDR3 region is CASSLVNSGTVVDTQYF. The CDR3, as DNA: TGTGCCAGCAGCTTAGTTAATAGCGGGACGGTGGTAGATACGCAGTATTTT.

The chain recombines TRBV7-6 with TRBJ2-3, with 9 bases that match TRBD1. V shed 5 bases and J 6 bases; nucleotides not matched to a gene: 9. The CDR3 runs 15 residues. Germline values: CDR1 SGHVS, CDR2 FNYEAQ. CDR3 sequence (DNA): TGTGCCAGCAGCCTAGAGGACAGGGGAATTGATACGCAGTATTTT. This translates into CASSLEDRGIDTQYF.

The V gene is TRBV28, the J gene TRBJ2-5, with D possibly TRBD1 on 6 matching bases. Per germline, CDR1 MDHEN and CDR2 SYDVKM. This CDR3 is built from 15 residues. Trimming left V 6 bases short and J 5 bases short, with 19 bases between. The CDR3 nucleotides read TGTGCCAGCAGCAACACGGGACAACGTGGGGAGACCCAGTACTTC. This encodes CASSNTGQRGETQYF.

This chain connects TRBV27 to TRBJ2-7, with TRBD2 as a possible D gene (6 bases). V shed 2 bases and J shed 3 bases, with 14 bases lying between them. The CDR3 spans 15 residues. Looked up from germline, CDR1 is MNHEY and CDR2 is SMNVEV (reference sequence). DNA of the CDR3: TGTGCCAGCAGTTTAGGGGCAGGGAGGTTCTACGAGCAGTACTTC. This codes for CASSLGAGRFYEQYF.